The 28 T cell receptor beta chains below all came from one sample that was sequenced in a study of CD8+ T cells in alopecia areata. Following extraction, RNA underwent reverse transcription to cDNA, which served as the sequencing template. The assay was immunoSEQ multiplex PCR, and TCRdb's table has in-frame clones only and misses some. The sample contains 200,000 to 250,000 clones, approximately 53% of which appear only once. The sequenced sample consisted of CD8+ T cells sorted from blood. Every receptor here comes from a human donor in good health.

In DNA, the CDR3 is TGCAGCGTTGAAGACAGGGTGTATGGCTACACCTTC. This gives the protein CSVEDRVYGYTF. The chain carries TRBV29-1 and TRBJ1-2, with D tentatively TRBD1 (5 bases). This CDR3 has 12 residues. The germline V and J ends were trimmed by 0 bases and 5 bases, with 7 bases remaining between them. CDR1 is SQVTM, CDR2 ANQGSEA, per germline.

The chain has TRBV5-6 and TRBJ2-7; 13 bases line up with TRBD2. The CDR3 is 17 amino acids. Germline values: CDR1 SGHDT, CDR2 YYEEEE. V shed 4 bases and J 2 bases; nucleotides not matched to a gene: 9. The CDR3 sequence: CASSQYQLAGGTYEQYF. In DNA, the CDR3 is TGTGCCAGCAGCCAGTACCAACTAGCGGGGGGGACCTACGAGCAGTACTTC.

The rearrangement links TRBV30 to TRBJ2-1; 11 bases line up with TRBD2. The trim removed 7 bases at V and 6 bases at J, leaving 8 bases unmatched. Germline loops: CDR1 GTSNPN, CDR2 SVGIG (reference sequence). The CDR3 consists of 14 residues. CDR3 in DNA: TGTGCCTCTAAGACTAGCGGGATCCCCAATGAGCAGTTCTTC. Amino acid sequence: CASKTSGIPNEQFF.

The chain is built from TRBV9 and TRBJ1-2; D ambiguous. V was clipped by 3 bases and J by 5 bases, with 11 bases between them. This CDR3 comprises 13 residues. Germline assignment: CDR1 SGDLS and CDR2 YYNGEE. The CDR3 sequence: CASSATDIYGYTF. In DNA form, the CDR3 reads TGTGCCAGCAGCGCGACGGATATTTATGGCTACACCTTC.

V usage is TRBV30 and J usage is TRBJ2-6; perhaps TRBD2 as D (6 bases). The germline V gene has CDR1 GTSNPN and CDR2 SVGIG (reference sequence). The CDR3 is 15 residues long. V was pared by 3 bases and J by 0 bases, with 9 bases between. The CDR3 DNA follows: TGTGCCTGGAGCCACGGGGGCTCTGGGGCCAACGTCCTGACTTTC. Translating gives CAWSHGGSGANVLTF.

On this clone itself: Additional DNA sequences in this sample encode the identical CDR3. The V gene is TRBV9, the J gene TRBJ2-2; D ambiguous. The V end was cut by 1 base, the J end by 7 bases, with 2 bases between. Germline V gene sequence: CDR1 SGDLS, CDR2 YYNGEE. This CDR3 comprises 11 residues. CDR3: CASSVNGELFF. The CDR3 nucleotides are TGTGCCAGCAGCGTAAACGGGGAGCTGTTTTTT.

This clone was counted a few times. Other DNA variants within this sample encode the same CDR3. The V and J genes are TRBV5-1 and TRBJ1-1; D gene ambiguous. Germline values: CDR1 SGHRS, CDR2 YFSETQ. The CDR3 is 12 residues long. Trimming removed 0 bases at V and 3 bases at J, with 3 bases between. Here the CDR3 DNA reads TGCGCCAGCAGCTTGGGCGACACTGAAGCTTTCTTT. This gives the protein CASSLGDTEAFF.

The DNA for the CDR3 is TGTGCCAGCAGCCAAGGATTCGGCGTGACGGCGGGGACCTACGAGCAGTACTTC. Translated, it gives CASSQGFGVTAGTYEQYF. The chain recombines TRBV4-2 with TRBJ2-7; D possibly corresponds to TRBD2 (6 bases). The CDR3 has 18 residues. V was pared by 1 base and J by 2 bases, with 21 bases between. Germline V gene sequence: CDR1 LGHNA, CDR2 YNFKEQ.

In this sample, this clone turned up a few times. The chain has TRBV27 and TRBJ1-5; D unclear. The CDR3 length is 16 residues. V lost 0 bases and J 7 bases, leaving 16 bases between the germline ends. Germline V lookup: CDR1 MNHEY, CDR2 SMNVEV (reference sequence). The CDR3 is CASSLSIQYDGQPQHF. The CDR3 nucleotides are TGTGCCAGCAGTTTATCGATACAGTATGACGGGCAGCCCCAGCATTTT.

This clone was seen a handful of times. Other nucleotide sequences in the sample specify the same CDR3. This sequence joins TRBV2 and TRBJ2-5, with 8 positions matching TRBD2. There are 15 residues in the CDR3. CDR1 and CDR2 from the germline V gene are SNHLY and FYNNEI. J was trimmed by 2 bases and V by 6 bases; bases with no gene match: 8. The CDR3 sequence: CASSEGSGVQETQYF. DNA for the CDR3: TGTGCCAGCAGCGAGGGTAGCGGGGTTCAAGAGACCCAGTACTTC.

This clone came up once. The chain employs TRBV29-1 and TRBJ2-7; 11 bases are a match to TRBD2. The CDR3 sequence is 13 residues long. Trimming removed 4 bases from V and 2 bases from J; junction bases left unmatched: 1. CDR1 SQVTM and CDR2 ANQGSEA come from the germline V gene. This CDR3 is CSVVSGGAYEQYF. DNA for the CDR3: TGCAGCGTTGTTAGCGGGGGGGCCTACGAGCAGTACTTC.

This clone was seen more than once but under ten times. The V gene is TRBV15, the J gene TRBJ2-2; D call uncertain. Germline CDR1 LNHNV, CDR2 YYDKDF (reference sequence). V was cut by 0 bases and J by 3 bases, with 5 bases left in between. The CDR3 extends over 14 amino acids. The CDR3 DNA reads as TGTGCCACCAGCAGAGATTCTGACACCGGGGAGCTGTTTTTT. Protein product: CATSRDSDTGELFF.

The rearrangement links TRBV4-1 to TRBJ1-1, with D possibly TRBD1 on 5 matching bases. This CDR3 is 14 amino acids long. The germline gives CDR1 MGHRA, CDR2 YSYEKL. Trimming stripped 4 bases from V and 6 bases from J, with 15 bases between. CDR3 in amino acids: CASSRDLEGPEAFF. The CDR3 DNA is TGCGCCAGCAGCCGGGACCTAGAAGGGCCTGAAGCTTTCTTT.

V and J are TRBV2 and TRBJ2-7; D is possibly TRBD1 (6 bases). Trimming took 2 bases from V and 4 from J, leaving 12 bases between them. Germline V gene data show CDR1 as SNHLY and CDR2 as FYNNEI. The CDR3 runs 14 residues. The CDR3, as DNA: TGTGCCAGCAGTGAACGGACAGCTCCATACGAGCAGTACTTC. This gives the protein CASSERTAPYEQYF.

The J gene is TRBJ2-7, the V gene TRBV18; no reliable D call. CDR1 and CDR2 from the germline V gene are KGHSH and LQKENI. V lost 2 bases and J 4 bases, leaving 3 bases between the germline ends. The CDR3 loop spans 11 amino acids. CDR3 DNA sequence: TGTGCCAGCTCACCAGGGTACGAGCAGTACTTC. Its protein product is CASSPGYEQYF.

There are a few counts of this clone. This chain joins TRBV29-1 and TRBJ1-5; no clear D gene. This CDR3 comprises 13 residues. V dropped 7 bases and J dropped 10 bases, with 20 bases sitting between them. Germline values: CDR1 SQVTM, CDR2 ANQGSEA. Here the CDR3 reads CSAQTISGPPQHF. The DNA of the CDR3 is TGCAGCGCCCAAACGATTTCAGGCCCCCCCCAGCATTTT.

This clone was observed a few times. J is TRBJ2-7 and V is TRBV11-2, with TRBD1 matching 7 bases. The CDR3 loop spans 14 amino acids. Trimming at V came to 5 bases and at J to 2 bases, leaving 6 bases not matched to a gene. The germline gives CDR1 SGHAT, CDR2 FQNNGV. The CDR3 loop reads CASSPRQGPYEQYF. CDR3 nucleotide sequence: TGTGCCAGCAGCCCCAGACAGGGTCCCTACGAGCAGTACTTC.

The rearrangement joins TRBV5-6 to TRBJ1-1; D is perhaps TRBD1 (5 bases). Germline V gene lookup returns CDR1 SGHDT and CDR2 YYEEEE. The ends were cut back, 3 bases at V and 6 bases at J, with 15 bases in the middle. The CDR3 contains 14 residues. The CDR3 region has the DNA TGTGCCAGCAGCTCGGGACCGCTGACACCTGAAGCTTTCTTT. It encodes CASSSGPLTPEAFF.

The chain links TRBV15 to TRBJ2-5; D possibly uses TRBD1 or TRBD2 (5 bases each). Trimming left V 4 bases short and J 5 bases short, with 17 bases between. The CDR3 consists of 15 residues. CDR1 and CDR2 (germline): LNHNV, YYDKDF (reference sequence). This CDR3 is CATSTLSAGTETQYF. The CDR3 DNA follows: TGTGCCACCAGCACCCTTTCAGCAGGGACGGAGACCCAGTACTTC. Full variable domain (remainder filled in from reference TRBV15 and TRBJ2-5): DAMVIQNPRYQVTQFGKPVTLSCSQTLNHNVMYWYQQKSSQAPKLLFHYYDKDFNNEADTPDNFQSRRPNTSFCFLDIRSPGLGDTAMYLCATSTLSAGTETQYFGPGTRLLVL.

This chain connects TRBV29-1 to TRBJ2-3, with TRBD2 matching over 8 bases. J was trimmed by 6 bases and V by 4 bases; bases with no gene match: 9. The CDR3 loop spans 14 amino acids. CDR1 and CDR2 (germline): SQVTM, ANQGSEA. CDR3 DNA sequence: TGCAGCGTTGTCGGGCGGGGGGTGGAGGATACGCAGTATTTT. Amino acid sequence: CSVVGRGVEDTQYF.

The CDR3 here is CSSHQDTEAFF. DNA of the CDR3: TGCAGCTCCCACCAGGACACTGAAGCTTTCTTT. V and J are TRBV29-1 and TRBJ1-1; no definite D call. There are 11 residues in the CDR3. V was clipped by 8 bases and J by 3 bases, with 10 bases between them. Per germline, CDR1 SQVTM and CDR2 ANQGSEA.

This chain joins TRBV6-1 and TRBJ1-2; D is ambiguous. Trimming took 6 bases from V and 6 from J, leaving 17 bases between them. The CDR3 covers 14 residues. Germline CDR1 reads MNHNS; CDR2 reads SASEGT. DNA for the CDR3: TGTGCCAGCAGCAGGAAGGTGGCAGGCGATGGCTACACCTTC. Translation gives CASSRKVAGDGYTF.

The chain couples TRBV18 to TRBJ1-3; 7 nucleotides align to TRBD1. This CDR3 has 14 residues. Per the germline V gene, CDR1 is KGHSH and CDR2 is LQKENI. V was pared by 3 bases and J by 3 bases, with 2 bases of the junction left unmatched. The DNA for the CDR3 is TGTGCCAGCTCACCTCGGACAGGTGGAAACACCATATATTTT. This codes for CASSPRTGGNTIYF.

The CDR3 protein is CASSGTGGEDEKLFF. In DNA form, the CDR3 reads TGTGCCAGCAGCGGTACAGGGGGCGAGGATGAAAAACTGTTTTTT. This chain uses TRBV9 with TRBJ1-4; 9 nucleotides agree with TRBD1. The V gene end was trimmed by 3 bases and the J gene end by 6 bases; junction bases not matched to a gene: 6. From germline, CDR1 is SGDLS and CDR2 YYNGEE. The CDR3 sequence is 15 residues long.

V usage is TRBV6-6 and J usage is TRBJ2-7; the D gene is possibly TRBD1 (6 bases). Trimming removed 6 bases from V and 0 bases from J, with 12 bases in between. The CDR3 has 14 residues. Germline lookup yields CDR1 MNHNY and CDR2 SVGAGI (reference sequence). CDR3 coding DNA: TGTGCCAGCAGCCCTGGACAGTCCTCCTACGAGCAGTACTTC. This codes for CASSPGQSSYEQYF.

The sample holds a few counts of this clone. V is TRBV7-9 and J is TRBJ1-2; D possibly corresponds to TRBD1 (5 bases). The CDR3 spans 13 residues. Deletions cut 3 bases from V and 4 bases from J, with 9 bases between. Germline CDR1 reads SEHNR; CDR2 reads FQNEAQ (reference sequence). For the CDR3, the DNA is TGTGCCAGCAGCTTCGCAGGGCCCTATGGCTACACCTTC. Amino acids: CASSFAGPYGYTF. Full variable domain (remainder filled in from reference TRBV7-9 and TRBJ1-2): DTGVSQNPRHKITKRGQNVTFRCDPISEHNRLYWYRQTLGQGPEFLTYFQNEAQLEKSRLLSDRFSAERPKGSFSTLEIQRTEQGDSAMYLCASSFAGPYGYTFGSGTRLTVV.

The CDR3 DNA reads as TGTGCCAGCAGCTTTAAGGGGGGGGCATACAATGAGCAGTTCTTC. Translated, it gives CASSFKGGAYNEQFF. This chain connects TRBV7-2 to TRBJ2-1; D possibly corresponds to TRBD2 (7 bases). The CDR3 is 15 residues long. V gave up 3 bases and J gave up 4 bases, with 13 bases separating them. Germline loops: CDR1 SGHTA, CDR2 FQGNSA.

J is TRBJ1-6 and V is TRBV2; D not resolved. V was clipped by 5 bases and J by 6 bases, with 11 bases between them. The CDR3 runs 14 residues. CDR1 is SNHLY and CDR2 is FYNNEI in the germline V gene. CDR3 DNA: TGTGCCAGCAGTCCTTTGGAAGTTAATTCACCCCTCCACTTT. This codes for CASSPLEVNSPLHF.